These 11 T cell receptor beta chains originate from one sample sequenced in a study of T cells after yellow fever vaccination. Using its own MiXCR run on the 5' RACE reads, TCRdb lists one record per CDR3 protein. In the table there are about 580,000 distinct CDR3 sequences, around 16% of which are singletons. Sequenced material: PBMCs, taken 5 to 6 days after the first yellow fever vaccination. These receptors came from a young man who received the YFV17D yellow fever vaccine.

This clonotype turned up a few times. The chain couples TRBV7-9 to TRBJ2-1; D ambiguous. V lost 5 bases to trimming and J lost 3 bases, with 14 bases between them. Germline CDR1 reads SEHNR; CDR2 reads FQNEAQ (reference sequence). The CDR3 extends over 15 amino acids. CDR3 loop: CASSPLSSVYNEQFF. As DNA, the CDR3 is TGTGCCAGCAGCCCCCTTAGCTCTGTCTACAATGAGCAGTTCTTC.

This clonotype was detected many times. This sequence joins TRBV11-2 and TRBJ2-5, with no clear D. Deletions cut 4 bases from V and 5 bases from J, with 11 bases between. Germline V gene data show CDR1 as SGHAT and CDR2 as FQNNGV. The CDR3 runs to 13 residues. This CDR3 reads CASSSQPVETQYF. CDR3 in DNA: TGTGCCAGCAGCTCACAGCCGGTGGAGACCCAGTACTTC. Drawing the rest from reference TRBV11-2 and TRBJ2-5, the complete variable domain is EAGVAQSPRYKIIEKRQSVAFWCNPISGHATLYWYQQILGQGPKLLIQFQNNGVVDDSQLPKDRFSAERLKGVDSTLKIQPAKLEDSAVYLCASSSQPVETQYFGPGTRLLVL.

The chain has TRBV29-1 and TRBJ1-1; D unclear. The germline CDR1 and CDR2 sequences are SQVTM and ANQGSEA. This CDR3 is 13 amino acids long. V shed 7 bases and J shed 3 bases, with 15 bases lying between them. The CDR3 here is CSAVPAIHTEAFF. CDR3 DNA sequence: TGCAGCGCCGTGCCGGCCATCCACACTGAAGCTTTCTTT.

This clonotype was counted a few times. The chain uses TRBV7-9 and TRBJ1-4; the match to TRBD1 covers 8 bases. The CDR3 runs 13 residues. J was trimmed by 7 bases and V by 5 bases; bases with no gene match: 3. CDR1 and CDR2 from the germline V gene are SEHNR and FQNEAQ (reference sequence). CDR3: CASSQGTGEKLFF. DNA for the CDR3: TGTGCCAGCAGCCAGGGGACAGGTGAAAAACTGTTTTTT.

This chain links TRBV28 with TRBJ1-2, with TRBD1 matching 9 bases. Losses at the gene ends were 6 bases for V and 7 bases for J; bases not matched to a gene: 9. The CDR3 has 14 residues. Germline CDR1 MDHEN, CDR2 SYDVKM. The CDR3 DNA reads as TGTGCCAGCAGCAATGGACAGGGGTCCGGTGGCTACACCTTC. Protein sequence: CASSNGQGSGGYTF.

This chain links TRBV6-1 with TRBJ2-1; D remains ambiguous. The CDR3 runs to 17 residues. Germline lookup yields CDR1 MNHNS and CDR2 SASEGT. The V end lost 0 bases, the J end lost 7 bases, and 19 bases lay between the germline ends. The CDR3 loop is CASSEAGTAKLINEQFF. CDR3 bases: TGTGCCAGCAGTGAAGCGGGAACAGCCAAGCTTATTAATGAGCAGTTCTTC.

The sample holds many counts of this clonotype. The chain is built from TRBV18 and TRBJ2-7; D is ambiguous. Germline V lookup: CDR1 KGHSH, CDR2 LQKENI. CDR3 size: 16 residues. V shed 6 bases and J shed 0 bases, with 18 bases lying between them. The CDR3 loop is CASSLPRGRSSYEQYF. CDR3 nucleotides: TGTGCCAGCTCCCTACCACGAGGACGGAGCTCCTACGAGCAGTACTTC. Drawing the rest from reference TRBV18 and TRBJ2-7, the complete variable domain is NAGVMQNPRHLVRRRGQEARLRCSPMKGHSHVYWYRQLPEEGLKFMVYLQKENIIDESGMPKERFSAEFPKEGPSILRIQQVVRGDSAAYFCASSLPRGRSSYEQYFGPGTRLTVT.

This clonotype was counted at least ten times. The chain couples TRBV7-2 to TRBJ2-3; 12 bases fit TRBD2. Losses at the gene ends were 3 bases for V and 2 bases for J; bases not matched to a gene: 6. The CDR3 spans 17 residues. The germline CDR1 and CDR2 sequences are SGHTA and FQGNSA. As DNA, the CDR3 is TGTGCCAGCAGCTTCGGACTAGCGGGGACTTACACAGATACGCAGTATTTT. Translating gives CASSFGLAGTYTDTQYF.

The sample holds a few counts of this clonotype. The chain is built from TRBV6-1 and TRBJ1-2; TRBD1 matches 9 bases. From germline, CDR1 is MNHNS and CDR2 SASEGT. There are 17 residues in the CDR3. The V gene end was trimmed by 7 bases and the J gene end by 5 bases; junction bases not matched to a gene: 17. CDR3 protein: CASTLQITGGSYYGYTF. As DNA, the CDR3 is TGTGCCAGCACCCTACAAATTACAGGGGGCAGTTATTATGGCTACACCTTC.

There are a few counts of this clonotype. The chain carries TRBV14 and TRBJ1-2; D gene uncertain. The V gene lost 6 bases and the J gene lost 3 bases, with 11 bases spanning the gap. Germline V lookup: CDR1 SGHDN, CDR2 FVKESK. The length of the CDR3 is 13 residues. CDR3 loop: CASSPDFDYGYTF. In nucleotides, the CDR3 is TGTGCCAGCAGTCCCGATTTTGACTATGGCTACACCTTC.

CDR3 region: CASSLTLAGGRTDTQYF. CDR3 DNA sequence: TGTGCCAGCAGCCTGACCTTAGCGGGGGGACGCACAGATACGCAGTATTTT. The chain couples TRBV4-2 to TRBJ2-3; TRBD2 matches at 10 bases. CDR3 length: 17 residues. V lost 4 bases, J lost 1 base, and 8 bases stayed unmatched. Germline values: CDR1 LGHNA, CDR2 YNFKEQ.